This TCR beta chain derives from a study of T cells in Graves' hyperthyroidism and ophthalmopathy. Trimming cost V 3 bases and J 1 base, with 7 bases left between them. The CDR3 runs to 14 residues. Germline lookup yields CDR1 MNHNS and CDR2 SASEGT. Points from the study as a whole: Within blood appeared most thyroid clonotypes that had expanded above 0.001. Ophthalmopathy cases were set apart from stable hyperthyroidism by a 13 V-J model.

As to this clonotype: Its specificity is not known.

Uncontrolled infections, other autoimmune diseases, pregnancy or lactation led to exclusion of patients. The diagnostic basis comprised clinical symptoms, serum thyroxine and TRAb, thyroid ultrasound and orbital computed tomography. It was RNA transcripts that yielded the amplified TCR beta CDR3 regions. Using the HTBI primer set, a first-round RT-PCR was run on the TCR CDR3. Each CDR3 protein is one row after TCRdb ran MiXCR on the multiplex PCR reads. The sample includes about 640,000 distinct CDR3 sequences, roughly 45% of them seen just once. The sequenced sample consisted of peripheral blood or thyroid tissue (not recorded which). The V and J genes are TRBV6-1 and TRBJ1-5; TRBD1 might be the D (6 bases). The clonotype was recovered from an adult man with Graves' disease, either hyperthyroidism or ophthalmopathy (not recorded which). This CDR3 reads CASSDQGSNQPQHF. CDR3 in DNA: TGTGCCAGCAGTGACCAGGGGAGCAATCAGCCCCAGCATTTT.